A selection of T cell receptor beta chains follows, all from one sample in a study of identical twins. TCRdb re-called the 5' RACE reads with MiXCR, one entry per CDR3 protein. The sample shows roughly 690,000 distinct CDR3 sequences, 5.5% to 7.5% of them seen only once. Source material: naive T cells sorted from blood. These receptors originate from a man aged 18 to 30 in good health. CDR3s include the opening cysteine and the closing phenylalanine or tryptophan. The D gene is left open where the match is weak. Size is stated for part of the rows, as once, few or many counts, or as a class when the clone is expanded.

clone_size: many
d_call: -
v_call: TRBV9
j_call: TRBJ2-7
cdr3_aa: CASSVAAGTSYEQYF
cdr3_nt: TGTGCCAGCAGCGTAGCGGCCGGAACATCCTACGAGCAGTACTTC

clone_size: -
d_call: TRBD2
v_call: TRBV20-1
j_call: TRBJ2-5
cdr3_aa: CSAREASGSVFGETQYF
cdr3_nt: TGCAGTGCTAGGGAGGCTAGCGGGAGTGTGTTTGGGGAGACCCAGTACTTC

clone_size: -
d_call: -
v_call: TRBV7-9
j_call: TRBJ1-5
cdr3_aa: CASRSGTLYSNQPQHF
cdr3_nt: TGTGCCAGCAGAAGCGGGACACTCTATAGCAATCAGCCCCAGCATTTT

clone_size: many
d_call: -
v_call: TRBV7-2
j_call: TRBJ2-7
cdr3_aa: CASSLAAGSSYEQYF
cdr3_nt: TGTGCCAGCAGCTTAGCGGCGGGGAGCTCCTACGAGCAGTACTTC

clone_size: few
d_call: TRBD1
v_call: TRBV7-2
j_call: TRBJ1-1
cdr3_aa: CASSLEAGGSGAFF
cdr3_nt: TGTGCCAGCAGCTTAGAGGCAGGGGGCAGCGGGGCTTTCTTT

clone_size: many
d_call: TRBD2
v_call: TRBV9
j_call: TRBJ2-7
cdr3_aa: CASSPREFGTSGRADEQYF
cdr3_nt: TGTGCCAGCAGCCCGAGGGAATTTGGGACTAGCGGGAGGGCCGACGAGCAGTACTTC

clone_size: many
d_call: -
v_call: TRBV7-2
j_call: TRBJ2-5
cdr3_aa: CASSLDRGAGETQYF
cdr3_nt: TGTGCCAGCAGCTTAGATCGGGGGGCAGGGGAGACCCAGTACTTC

clone_size: many
d_call: TRBD1
v_call: TRBV12-3/TRBV12-4
j_call: TRBJ1-1
cdr3_aa: CASSFRQGVLITEAFF
cdr3_nt: TGTGCCAGCAGTTTTAGGCAGGGGGTCCTCATCACTGAAGCTTTCTTT

clone_size: many
d_call: -
v_call: TRBV20-1
j_call: TRBJ2-1
cdr3_aa: CSARDRTAHQLWEQFF
cdr3_nt: TGCAGTGCTAGAGATCGTACCGCTCACCAGCTTTGGGAGCAGTTCTTC

clone_size: many
d_call: TRBD1
v_call: TRBV27
j_call: TRBJ1-4
cdr3_aa: CASSPTHLDRGNEKLFF
cdr3_nt: TGTGCCAGCAGTCCAACCCACCTGGACAGGGGGAATGAAAAACTGTTTTTT

clone_size: many
d_call: -
v_call: TRBV12-3/TRBV12-4
j_call: TRBJ2-3
cdr3_aa: CASSLDEGGNTKDTQYF
cdr3_nt: TGTGCCAGCAGTTTAGACGAGGGCGGTAACACTAAGGATACGCAGTATTTT

clone_size: many
d_call: TRBD1
v_call: TRBV5-6
j_call: TRBJ1-4
cdr3_aa: CASSFTGVNEKLFF
cdr3_nt: TGTGCCAGCAGCTTTACAGGGGTTAATGAAAAACTGTTTTTT

clone_size: few
d_call: -
v_call: TRBV5-6
j_call: TRBJ2-6
cdr3_aa: CASRGLTTNSGANVLTF
cdr3_nt: TGTGCCAGCAGAGGATTGACAACGAACTCTGGGGCCAACGTCCTGACTTTC

clone_size: few
d_call: -
v_call: TRBV14
j_call: TRBJ2-7
cdr3_aa: CASSQDIATPDEQYF
cdr3_nt: TGTGCCAGCAGCCAAGATATCGCTACCCCTGACGAGCAGTACTTC

clone_size: many
d_call: -
v_call: TRBV12-3/TRBV12-4
j_call: TRBJ2-2
cdr3_aa: CASSLRDRDTGELFF
cdr3_nt: TGTGCCAGCAGTTTAAGGGACCGGGACACCGGGGAGCTGTTTTTT

clone_size: many
d_call: -
v_call: TRBV28
j_call: TRBJ2-7
cdr3_aa: CASSPHIQGYAREQYF
cdr3_nt: TGTGCCAGCAGTCCCCATATCCAGGGTTACGCTAGGGAGCAGTACTTC

clone_size: many
d_call: TRBD2
v_call: TRBV5-1
j_call: TRBJ2-7
cdr3_aa: CASSFASGSPTYEQYF
cdr3_nt: TGCGCCAGCAGCTTCGCTAGCGGGAGTCCCACCTACGAGCAGTACTTC

clone_size: -
d_call: -
v_call: TRBV2
j_call: TRBJ2-5
cdr3_aa: CAGEVYQETQYF
cdr3_nt: TGTGCCGGTGAAGTTTACCAAGAGACCCAGTACTTC

clone_size: many
d_call: -
v_call: TRBV7-8
j_call: TRBJ2-7
cdr3_aa: CASSLPFRGSRSYEQYF
cdr3_nt: TGTGCCAGCAGCTTGCCCTTTCGGGGGAGTCGTTCCTACGAGCAGTACTTC

clone_size: many
d_call: -
v_call: TRBV12-3/TRBV12-4
j_call: TRBJ1-5
cdr3_aa: CASSLLPTGPNQPQHF
cdr3_nt: TGTGCCAGCAGTTTACTTCCCACAGGGCCTAATCAGCCCCAGCATTTT

clone_size: -
d_call: TRBD2
v_call: TRBV20-1
j_call: TRBJ2-7
cdr3_aa: CSASGLAGINEQYF
cdr3_nt: TGCAGTGCTAGTGGGCTAGCGGGAATCAACGAGCAGTACTTC

clone_size: few
d_call: -
v_call: TRBV6-5
j_call: TRBJ2-7
cdr3_aa: CASSWAGMGYEQYF
cdr3_nt: TGTGCCAGCAGTTGGGCAGGGATGGGCTACGAGCAGTACTTC

clone_size: many
d_call: -
v_call: TRBV29-1
j_call: TRBJ2-5
cdr3_aa: CSVGSGRGETQYF
cdr3_nt: TGCAGCGTTGGTTCCGGGAGAGGAGAGACCCAGTACTTC

clone_size: -
d_call: -
v_call: TRBV6-2/TRBV6-3
j_call: TRBJ2-1
cdr3_aa: CASSYSALGGILSYNEQFF
cdr3_nt: TGTGCCAGCAGTTACTCAGCTCTAGGAGGAATCCTTTCCTACAATGAGCAGTTCTTC

clone_size: -
d_call: -
v_call: TRBV3-1
j_call: TRBJ2-6
cdr3_aa: CASSPGGGGPGANVLTF
cdr3_nt: TGTGCCAGCAGCCCAGGAGGGGGCGGACCTGGGGCCAACGTCCTGACTTTC

clone_size: few
d_call: -
v_call: TRBV4-3
j_call: TRBJ2-1
cdr3_aa: CASSQGLDNYNEQFF
cdr3_nt: TGCGCCAGCAGCCAAGGACTAGACAACTACAATGAGCAGTTCTTC

clone_size: -
d_call: -
v_call: TRBV5-1
j_call: TRBJ2-4
cdr3_aa: CASSPEEKVIQYF
cdr3_nt: TGCGCCAGCAGCCCTGAGGAGAAGGTCATTCAGTACTTC

clone_size: many
d_call: -
v_call: TRBV29-1
j_call: TRBJ2-3
cdr3_aa: CSGWKATDTQYF
cdr3_nt: TGCAGCGGATGGAAGGCGACAGATACGCAGTATTTT

clone_size: many
d_call: TRBD2
v_call: TRBV6-2/TRBV6-3
j_call: TRBJ2-5
cdr3_aa: CASSYRLAEETQYF
cdr3_nt: TGTGCCAGCAGTTATCGACTAGCGGAAGAGACCCAGTACTTC

clone_size: -
d_call: -
v_call: TRBV12-3/TRBV12-4
j_call: TRBJ1-3
cdr3_aa: CASRKTGTNTIYF
cdr3_nt: TGTGCCAGCCGAAAGACAGGCACAAACACCATATATTTT

clone_size: many
d_call: -
v_call: TRBV6-5
j_call: TRBJ2-3
cdr3_aa: CASSYDGVGDTQYF
cdr3_nt: TGTGCCAGCAGTTACGATGGGGTGGGCGATACGCAGTATTTT

clone_size: -
d_call: TRBD2
v_call: TRBV20-1
j_call: TRBJ2-5
cdr3_aa: CSARGSSGTQETQYF
cdr3_nt: TGCAGTGCTAGGGGGTCTAGCGGAACCCAGGAGACCCAGTACTTC

clone_size: few
d_call: -
v_call: TRBV19
j_call: TRBJ1-1
cdr3_aa: CASSMDRLNTEAFF
cdr3_nt: TGTGCCAGTAGTATGGACAGATTGAACACTGAAGCTTTCTTT

clone_size: -
d_call: -
v_call: TRBV30
j_call: TRBJ1-1
cdr3_aa: CAWRREIRNTEAFF
cdr3_nt: TGTGCCTGGAGGCGAGAAATTAGAAACACTGAAGCTTTCTTT

clone_size: -
d_call: TRBD1
v_call: TRBV18
j_call: TRBJ2-7
cdr3_aa: CASSRRGQGSSYEQYF
cdr3_nt: TGTGCCAGCTCACGCAGGGGGCAGGGAAGCTCCTACGAGCAGTACTTC

clone_size: -
d_call: -
v_call: TRBV25-1
j_call: TRBJ2-2
cdr3_aa: CASSARPPDGTGELFF
cdr3_nt: TGTGCCAGCAGTGCTCGACCCCCGGATGGCACCGGGGAGCTGTTTTTT

clone_size: -
d_call: -
v_call: TRBV27
j_call: TRBJ1-6
cdr3_aa: CASSLFGEPLHF
cdr3_nt: TGTGCCAGCAGTTTGTTCGGGGAACCCCTCCACTTT

clone_size: many
d_call: -
v_call: TRBV5-1
j_call: TRBJ1-1
cdr3_aa: CASSLPGFNTEAFF
cdr3_nt: TGCGCCAGCAGCTTGCCGGGATTTAACACTGAAGCTTTCTTT

clone_size: few
d_call: TRBD2
v_call: TRBV20-1
j_call: TRBJ2-2
cdr3_aa: CSARDIGFSSGRLELFF
cdr3_nt: TGCAGTGCTAGAGATATCGGCTTTTCTAGCGGGAGGCTGGAGCTGTTTTTT

clone_size: -
d_call: -
v_call: TRBV6-2/TRBV6-3
j_call: TRBJ2-1
cdr3_aa: CASRQPDIGSGAYNEQFF
cdr3_nt: TGTGCCAGCAGACAACCCGACATCGGGTCAGGGGCCTACAATGAGCAGTTCTTC

clone_size: many
d_call: -
v_call: TRBV12-3/TRBV12-4
j_call: TRBJ2-2
cdr3_aa: CASSQGVLNTGELFF
cdr3_nt: TGTGCCAGCAGTCAAGGGGTTTTGAACACCGGGGAGCTGTTTTTT

clone_size: -
d_call: -
v_call: TRBV11-2
j_call: TRBJ2-1
cdr3_aa: CASSLGFVRGTSSYNEQFF
cdr3_nt: TGTGCCAGCAGCTTAGGTTTTGTTCGAGGGACATCGTCCTACAATGAGCAGTTCTTC

clone_size: many
d_call: TRBD1
v_call: TRBV5-1
j_call: TRBJ1-1
cdr3_aa: CASSLRQGVNTEAFF
cdr3_nt: TGCGCCAGCAGCCTACGACAGGGAGTGAACACTGAAGCTTTCTTT

clone_size: many
d_call: TRBD2
v_call: TRBV20-1
j_call: TRBJ2-1
cdr3_aa: CSAPLAGAQFF
cdr3_nt: TGCAGTGCTCCACTGGCGGGAGCGCAGTTCTTC

clone_size: -
d_call: TRBD2
v_call: TRBV4-2
j_call: TRBJ2-1
cdr3_aa: CASSQKAGDEQFF
cdr3_nt: TGTGCCAGCAGCCAGAAGGCGGGGGATGAGCAGTTCTTC

clone_size: many
d_call: -
v_call: TRBV6-2/TRBV6-3
j_call: TRBJ1-5
cdr3_aa: CASSYSTGTNQPQHF
cdr3_nt: TGTGCCAGCAGTTACTCGACCGGTACCAATCAGCCCCAGCATTTT